This is a list of T cell receptor beta chains from one sample in a study of early stage breast cancer tumors. Generated by immunoSEQ multiplex PCR, the TCRdb table keeps only in-frame clones and is missing some. The sample has under 8,000 clones, nearly 75% seen once. Sequencing input: normal breast tissue next to the tumor. The receptors stem from a person in their forties with breast cancer. Both conserved end residues are part of each CDR3. The order of the fields is V gene, D gene, J gene, clone size, CDR3 protein, CDR3 DNA. A D gene is named only where the DNA matches it firmly. Expanded clones get a size class; other rows say once, few or many, or leave the size out.

v_gene: TRBV2; d_gene: NA; j_gene: TRBJ1-4; abundance: NA; CDR3aa: CASSEERLNEKLFF; CDR3nt: TGTGCCAGCAGTGAAGAAAGACTTAATGAAAAACTGTTTTTT
v_gene: TRBV29-1; d_gene: NA; j_gene: TRBJ1-1; abundance: few; CDR3aa: CSAEGGPNTEAFF; CDR3nt: TGCAGCGCCGAAGGAGGCCCGAACACTGAAGCTTTCTTT
v_gene: TRBV19; d_gene: TRBD1; j_gene: TRBJ1-3; abundance: NA; CDR3aa: CASKAGTVFSGNTIYF; CDR3nt: TGTGCCAGTAAGGCCGGGACAGTCTTCTCTGGAAACACCATATATTTT
v_gene: TRBV5-6; d_gene: TRBD1; j_gene: TRBJ1-2; abundance: NA; CDR3aa: CASSLKGTGASFLF; CDR3nt: TGTGCCAGCAGCTTGAAAGGGACAGGGGCCTCCTTTCTCTTC
v_gene: TRBV19; d_gene: NA; j_gene: TRBJ2-1; abundance: NA; CDR3aa: CASSINANNEQFF; CDR3nt: TGTGCCAGTAGTATCAACGCGAACAATGAGCAGTTCTTC
v_gene: TRBV19; d_gene: TRBD1; j_gene: TRBJ2-2; abundance: once; CDR3aa: CASSSDRGTGELFF; CDR3nt: TGTGCCAGTAGTTCCGACAGGGGAACCGGGGAGCTGTTTTTT
v_gene: TRBV6-1; d_gene: TRBD1; j_gene: TRBJ1-3; abundance: NA; CDR3aa: CAIKRQGAGNTIYF; CDR3nt: TGTGCCATCAAAAGACAGGGGGCTGGAAACACCATATATTTT
v_gene: TRBV5-6; d_gene: NA; j_gene: TRBJ1-3; abundance: NA; CDR3aa: CASSLPAGNTIYF; CDR3nt: TGTGCCAGCAGCTTGCCAGCTGGAAACACCATATATTTT
v_gene: TRBV27; d_gene: NA; j_gene: TRBJ1-6; abundance: NA; CDR3aa: CASSLITGSSPLHF; CDR3nt: TGTGCCAGCAGTTTAATAACAGGGAGTTCACCCCTCCACTTT
v_gene: TRBV12-5; d_gene: NA; j_gene: TRBJ2-1; abundance: NA; CDR3aa: CASGLLDFRSEQFF; CDR3nt: TGTGCTAGTGGTTTACTGGACTTTCGGTCTGAGCAGTTCTTC
v_gene: TRBV29-1; d_gene: NA; j_gene: TRBJ1-2; abundance: once; CDR3aa: CSVAQKNLGGYTF; CDR3nt: TGCAGCGTTGCCCAGAAAAACCTAGGTGGCTACACCTTC
v_gene: TRBV19; d_gene: TRBD2; j_gene: TRBJ2-1; abundance: few; CDR3aa: CASSIDLSSGNYNEQFF; CDR3nt: TGTGCCAGTAGTATAGATCTATCCAGCGGGAACTACAATGAGCAGTTCTTC
v_gene: TRBV5-6; d_gene: NA; j_gene: TRBJ2-1; abundance: NA; CDR3aa: CASSFSDSSYNEQFF; CDR3nt: TGTGCCAGCAGCTTTTCCGATAGCTCCTACAATGAGCAGTTCTTC
v_gene: TRBV6-1; d_gene: TRBD1; j_gene: TRBJ1-1; abundance: NA; CDR3aa: CASSEQDRGTEAFF; CDR3nt: TGTGCCAGCAGTGAACAGGACAGGGGCACTGAAGCTTTCTTT
v_gene: TRBV7-9; d_gene: NA; j_gene: TRBJ2-1; abundance: NA; CDR3aa: CASSGSYNEQFF; CDR3nt: TGTGCCAGCAGCGGATCCTACAATGAGCAGTTCTTC
v_gene: TRBV7-8; d_gene: NA; j_gene: TRBJ2-1; abundance: NA; CDR3aa: CASSLESEGQTYNEQFF; CDR3nt: TGTGCCAGCAGCTTAGAATCTGAAGGACAGACCTACAATGAGCAGTTCTTC
v_gene: TRBV9; d_gene: TRBD2; j_gene: TRBJ2-3; abundance: NA; CDR3aa: CASSASGLAADTQYF; CDR3nt: TGTGCCAGCAGCGCTTCGGGACTAGCGGCAGATACGCAGTATTTT
v_gene: TRBV6-1; d_gene: NA; j_gene: TRBJ1-6; abundance: NA; CDR3aa: CASSEETWSPLHF; CDR3nt: TGTGCCAGCAGTGAAGAGACCTGGTCACCCCTCCACTTT